These 28 T cell receptor beta chains were sequenced from one sample in a study of T cells after yellow fever vaccination (dated by TCRdb to the late 2010s). The treatment or condition label, as the study defines it: live attenuated yellow fever vaccine strain. Library preparation was by 5' RACE. The instrument given in TCRdb is Illumina HiSeq 2500. Using fastp at Q25 and MiXCR, TCRdb reprocessed the public reads and kept productive beta chains. Duplicate CDR3 protein sequences are folded into a single record with the most common DNA and genes. Across this sample there are about 140,000 distinct CDR3 sequences, with roughly 8.2% seen only once. Approximately 0.78% of the sample rests with the top ten. This specimen consisted of CD4+ T cells sorted from PBMCs, obtained 5 days after the yellow fever booster vaccination. These receptor sequences come from a man aged 25 to 40 who received the YFV17D yellow fever vaccine.

The table lists this clonotype with many counts. The V call is TRBV7-2, the J call TRBJ2-3, with 8 positions matching TRBD2. The CDR3 is 14 amino acids. The V gene's germline CDR1 is SGHTA and CDR2 FQGNSA. Trimming at V came to 5 bases and at J to 7 bases, leaving 8 bases not matched to a gene. Here the CDR3 DNA reads TGTGCCAGCAGCAACAGCGGGAGTATAAATACGCAGTATTTT. Its translation: CASSNSGSINTQYF. Looking up the rest from reference TRBV7-2 and TRBJ2-3 gives the full variable domain: GAGVSQSPSNKVTEKGKDVELRCDPISGHTALYWYRQSLGQGLEFLIYFQGNSAPDKSGLPSDRFSAERTGGSVSTLTIQRTQQEDSAVYLCASSNSGSINTQYFGPGTRLTVL.

This clonotype was counted many times. The chain recombines TRBV9 with TRBJ2-5, with D perhaps TRBD2 (6 bases). Per the germline V gene, CDR1 is SGDLS and CDR2 is YYNGEE. Trimming shortened V by 3 bases and J by 4 bases, and 13 bases separated the two germline ends. CDR3 length: 14 residues. The CDR3 sequence: CASSALDGRETQYF. The CDR3 coding sequence is TGTGCCAGCAGCGCCCTCGACGGGAGAGAGACCCAGTACTTC.

This clonotype was picked up many times. The V gene is TRBV27, the J gene TRBJ2-6; D is uncertain. The V end was cut by 5 bases, the J end by 1 base, with 9 bases between. The CDR3 has 15 residues. CDR1 and CDR2 (germline): MNHEY, SMNVEV (reference sequence). The CDR3 DNA is TGTGCCAGCAGTGTTCGGAAGTCTGGGGCCAACGTCCTGACTTTC. This encodes CASSVRKSGANVLTF.

In this sample, this clonotype turned up a few times. This chain joins TRBV3-1 and TRBJ2-1, with D tentatively TRBD2 (6 bases). The CDR3 sequence is 15 residues long. V lost 1 base and J lost 7, with 14 bases in between. Germline V gene lookup returns CDR1 LGHDT and CDR2 YNNKEL (reference sequence). The CDR3 spells CASSQGGVAWNEQFF. The CDR3 region has the DNA TGTGCCAGCAGCCAAGGCGGGGTAGCGTGGAATGAGCAGTTCTTC.

This clonotype was recorded at least ten times. This chain links TRBV6-1 with TRBJ2-4; D call uncertain. Per the germline V gene, CDR1 is MNHNS and CDR2 is SASEGT. V was pared by 7 bases and J by 9 bases, with 16 bases between. This CDR3 contains 13 residues. The CDR3 loop reads CASTSLASAIQYF. For the CDR3, the DNA is TGTGCCAGCACATCCCTCGCCTCGGCCATTCAGTACTTC.

This clonotype was observed at least ten times. This chain connects TRBV7-2 to TRBJ2-5; TRBD2 aligns across 11 bases. There are 14 residues in the CDR3. J was trimmed by 6 bases and V by 5 bases; bases with no gene match: 5. Germline V gives CDR1 SGHTA, CDR2 FQGNSA. This CDR3 is CASSRTSGRQTQYF. DNA for the CDR3: TGTGCCAGCAGCCGGACTAGCGGGCGGCAGACCCAGTACTTC.

This clonotype was seen at least ten times. The chain uses TRBV7-9 and TRBJ2-7; the D gene is possibly TRBD1 (6 bases). Per the germline V gene, CDR1 is SEHNR and CDR2 is FQNEAQ (reference sequence). This CDR3 comprises 17 residues. The V gene lost 5 bases and the J gene lost 2 bases, with 22 bases spanning the gap. CDR3 sequence: CASSTPQTGQATYEQYF. In DNA, the CDR3 is TGTGCCAGCAGCACACCCCAAACGGGACAAGCAACCTACGAGCAGTACTTC.

The rearrangement uses TRBV5-5 and TRBJ2-7, with D uncertain. The V end lost 5 bases, the J end lost 5 bases, and 17 bases lay between the germline ends. CDR1 is SGHKS and CDR2 is YYEKEE in the germline V gene (reference sequence). CDR3 size: 14 residues. The CDR3 sequence: CASSPGPGGDEQYF. The CDR3, as DNA: TGTGCCAGCAGTCCAGGCCCCGGTGGGGACGAGCAGTACTTC.

This clonotype has ten or more counts. CDR3 DNA: TGTGCCAGCAGCGTAGAAGCCTCCCCGACTTACAATGAGCAGTTCTTC. The encoded protein is CASSVEASPTYNEQFF. The chain links TRBV9 to TRBJ2-1, with D uncertain. Germline V gene lookup returns CDR1 SGDLS and CDR2 YYNGEE. This CDR3 contains 16 residues. Trimming shortened V by 0 bases and J by 4 bases, and 14 bases separated the two germline ends.

In its sample, this clonotype was seen many times. The gene calls are TRBV12-3 or TRBV12-4 and TRBJ2-7; D possibly matches TRBD1 or TRBD2 (5 bases each). The CDR3 has 14 amino acids. V was clipped by 0 bases and J by 5 bases, with 11 bases between them. Written as DNA, the CDR3 is TGTGCCAGCAGTTTAGCGGCAGGGACGAACGAGCAGTACTTC. Residues: CASSLAAGTNEQYF.

This clonotype showed up many times. The genes are TRBV29-1 and TRBJ2-7, with 8 bases identical to TRBD1. The CDR3 contains 13 residues. J lost 5 bases, V lost 6 bases, and 9 bases had no gene match. Germline CDR1 SQVTM, CDR2 ANQGSEA. This CDR3 is CSVHGQGRNEQYF. Here the CDR3 DNA reads TGCAGCGTACACGGACAGGGACGTAACGAGCAGTACTTC.

Many counts were recorded for this clonotype. The chain links TRBV29-1 to TRBJ1-2; D might be TRBD1 (5 bases). Trimming stripped 4 bases from V and 2 bases from J, with 11 bases between. This CDR3 is built from 13 residues. Germline V gene sequence: CDR1 SQVTM, CDR2 ANQGSEA. CDR3 protein: CSVAPGTNYGYTF. The CDR3 DNA is TGCAGCGTTGCTCCAGGGACCAACTATGGCTACACCTTC.

At least ten counts were recorded for this clonotype. The rearrangement joins TRBV20-1 to TRBJ2-5, with TRBD1 identical over 9 bases. CDR1 DFQATT and CDR2 SNEGSKA come from the germline V gene (reference sequence). The CDR3 consists of 12 residues. CDR3 nucleotide sequence: TGCAGGACAGGGGGGAACCAAGAGACCCAGTACTTC. Amino acids: CRTGGNQETQYF.

The chain couples TRBV29-1 to TRBJ2-1; perhaps TRBD2 as D (5 bases). The CDR3 is made up of 13 amino acids. The germline CDR1 and CDR2 sequences are SQVTM and ANQGSEA. Trimming pared 6 bases from V and 7 bases from J, leaving 16 bases between. This chain's CDR3 is CSVEYAGGNEQFF. For the CDR3, the DNA is TGCAGCGTCGAATATGCAGGAGGAAATGAGCAGTTCTTC.

This sequence joins TRBV3-1 and TRBJ1-1, with D perhaps matching TRBD1 (6 bases). The CDR3 spans 12 residues. Germline V gene data show CDR1 as LGHDT and CDR2 as YNNKEL (reference sequence). V was clipped by 4 bases and J by 6 bases, with 9 bases between them. In nucleotides, the CDR3 is TGTGCCAGCAGCCGGGACAAACCTGAAGCTTTCTTT. This translates into CASSRDKPEAFF.

The sample holds many counts of this clonotype. The gene calls are TRBV18 and TRBJ2-1; D ambiguous. Per the germline V gene, CDR1 is KGHSH and CDR2 is LQKENI. CDR3 size: 14 residues. The V end lost 10 bases, the J end lost 1 base, and 14 bases lay between the germline ends. The CDR3 reads CATRSETSYNEQFF. In DNA form, the CDR3 reads TGTGCCACCAGAAGCGAAACTTCCTACAATGAGCAGTTCTTC.

This clonotype was picked up many times. The chain combines TRBV5-1 with TRBJ1-2; the match to TRBD1 covers 8 bases. CDR1 SGHRS and CDR2 YFSETQ come from the germline V gene. Losses at the gene ends were 4 bases for V and 4 bases for J; bases not matched to a gene: 6. This CDR3 is built from 14 residues. The CDR3 bases are TGCGCCAGCAGCGACTCAGGGGGCGGCTATGGCTACACCTTC. Protein product: CASSDSGGGYGYTF.

This clonotype was found many times. The rearrangement joins TRBV5-6 to TRBJ2-3; weak D call: TRBD2 (6 bases). Germline values: CDR1 SGHDT, CDR2 YYEEEE. This CDR3 comprises 15 residues. V lost 4 bases to trimming and J lost 2 bases, with 14 bases between them. The CDR3, as DNA: TGTGCCAGCAGCCCCCACCCGGGAGTCACAGATACGCAGTATTTT. Its protein product is CASSPHPGVTDTQYF. Combining the CDR3 with reference TRBV5-6 and TRBJ2-3 gives the whole variable domain DAGVTQSPTHLIKTRGQQVTLRCSPKSGHDTVSWYQQALGQGPQFIFQYYEEEERQRGNFPDRFSGHQFPNYSSELNVNALLLGDSALYLCASSPHPGVTDTQYFGPGTRLTVL.

This clonotype came up many times. The V gene is TRBV12-3 or TRBV12-4, the J gene TRBJ2-1; D remains ambiguous. The CDR3 extends over 13 amino acids. The V gene lost 5 bases and the J gene lost 9 bases, with 14 bases spanning the gap. CDR3 coding DNA: TGTGCCAGCAGTGACCGGGCCGGCGGTGAGCAGTTCTTC. Protein product: CASSDRAGGEQFF.

This clonotype was recorded at least ten times. The chain recombines TRBV7-9 with TRBJ1-4; D is ambiguous. Looked up from germline, CDR1 is SEHNR and CDR2 is FQNEAQ (reference sequence). The V gene lost 2 bases and the J gene lost 8 bases, with 9 bases spanning the gap. CDR3 length equals 13 residues. The CDR3 DNA reads TGTGCCAGCAGCTTACGAGGAGAGGAAAAACTGTTTTTT. It yields the protein CASSLRGEEKLFF. The variable domain in full, completed from reference TRBV7-9 and TRBJ1-4, reads DTGVSQNPRHKITKRGQNVTFRCDPISEHNRLYWYRQTLGQGPEFLTYFQNEAQLEKSRLLSDRFSAERPKGSFSTLEIQRTEQGDSAMYLCASSLRGEEKLFFGSGTQLSVL.

The table lists this clonotype with many counts. This chain uses TRBV6-1 with TRBJ1-3; D is uncertain. The ends were cut back, 8 bases at V and 4 bases at J, with 12 bases in the middle. The CDR3 loop spans 13 amino acids. CDR1 MNHNS and CDR2 SASEGT come from the germline V gene. The chain's CDR3 is CASGGIRGNTIYF. The DNA of the CDR3 is TGTGCCAGCGGTGGGATCAGGGGAAACACCATATATTTT.

This clonotype has at least ten counts. This chain uses TRBV7-8 with TRBJ2-2; 11 bases are shared with TRBD2. J lost 6 bases, V lost 11 bases, and 8 bases had no gene match. The CDR3 is 14 residues long. Germline V gene data show CDR1 as SGHVS and CDR2 as FQNEAQ. CDR3 amino acids: CAWGRLAGSGELFF. CDR3 sequence (DNA): TGTGCCTGGGGGCGACTAGCGGGATCCGGGGAGCTGTTTTTT.

Ten or more counts support this clonotype. The chain has TRBV20-1 and TRBJ1-1; 7 nucleotides match TRBD1. The CDR3 totals 14 residues. The ends lost 4 bases at V and 0 bases at J; junction bases unmatched: 5. Germline V gene data show CDR1 as DFQATT and CDR2 as SNEGSKA (reference sequence). Here the CDR3 reads CSAKLQGMNTEAFF. The DNA of the CDR3 is TGCAGTGCTAAACTACAGGGGATGAACACTGAAGCTTTCTTT.

This clonotype was seen at least ten times. This rearrangement joins TRBV20-1 to TRBJ2-4; no firm D call. V was pared by 2 bases and J by 0 bases, with 8 bases between. In germline, CDR1 is DFQATT, CDR2 SNEGSKA (reference sequence). The CDR3 covers 14 residues. CDR3 DNA sequence: TGCAGTGCTAGACGCGGTACAGCCAAAAACATTCAGTACTTC. It is translated as CSARRGTAKNIQYF.

The chain carries TRBV6-1 and TRBJ1-1; D remains ambiguous. This CDR3 is built from 14 residues. Germline assignment: CDR1 MNHNS and CDR2 SASEGT. The V end was cut by 7 bases, the J end by 1 base, with 13 bases between. CDR3 residues: CASTDVGRNTEAFF. Here the CDR3 DNA reads TGTGCCAGCACCGATGTAGGCAGGAACACTGAAGCTTTCTTT.

This clonotype was recorded many times. The chain links TRBV20-1 to TRBJ2-1, with unresolved D. The CDR3 totals 14 residues. V dropped 3 bases and J dropped 0 bases, with 9 bases sitting between them. The V gene's germline CDR1 is DFQATT and CDR2 SNEGSKA (reference sequence). Here the CDR3 DNA reads TGCAGTGCTAGCGCTAGGAGCTCCTACAATGAGCAGTTCTTC. Protein: CSASARSSYNEQFF.

This clonotype was seen repeatedly, ten times or more. V gene TRBV6-4 combines with J gene TRBJ2-2; 7 nucleotides agree with TRBD2. CDR3 length equals 14 residues. With V trimmed by 7 bases and J by 4 bases, 6 bases remained unmatched. Germline lookup yields CDR1 MRHNA and CDR2 SNTAGT. The CDR3 sequence is CASTREVFTGELFF. The CDR3 coding sequence is TGTGCCAGCACCCGGGAGGTTTTCACCGGGGAGCTGTTTTTT.

This clonotype has at least ten counts. This sequence joins TRBV28 and TRBJ1-4; unclear D gene. Germline V gene data show CDR1 as MDHEN and CDR2 as SYDVKM. This CDR3 is built from 14 residues. The V end was cut by 6 bases, the J end by 7 bases, with 15 bases between. CDR3 region: CASRMDLVGEKLFF. CDR3 coding DNA: TGTGCCAGCAGAATGGACTTGGTTGGTGAAAAACTGTTTTTT.